This T cell receptor beta chain was profiled in a study of early T cells in non-severe SARS-CoV-2 infection. Whole-study context: Chains from this unsorted whole-blood bulk RNA could not be paired.

This clonotype occurred a few times. MiXCR was run by TCRdb on the 5' RACE reads, yielding one entry per CDR3 protein. The data show tens of thousands of distinct CDR3 sequences, about 16% seen once. This TCR derives from an adult who was a healthcare worker with PCR-confirmed SARS-CoV-2 infection or an uninfected control (not recorded which). What was sequenced was whole blood.

CDR3 region: CAINTGINYEQYF. In DNA form, the CDR3 reads TGTGCCATCAATACGGGCATCAACTACGAGCAGTACTTC. The chain employs TRBV10-3 and TRBJ2-7; D remains ambiguous. The germline gives CDR1 ENHRY, CDR2 SYGVKD. V dropped 7 bases and J dropped 3 bases, with 13 bases sitting between them. This CDR3 comprises 13 residues.